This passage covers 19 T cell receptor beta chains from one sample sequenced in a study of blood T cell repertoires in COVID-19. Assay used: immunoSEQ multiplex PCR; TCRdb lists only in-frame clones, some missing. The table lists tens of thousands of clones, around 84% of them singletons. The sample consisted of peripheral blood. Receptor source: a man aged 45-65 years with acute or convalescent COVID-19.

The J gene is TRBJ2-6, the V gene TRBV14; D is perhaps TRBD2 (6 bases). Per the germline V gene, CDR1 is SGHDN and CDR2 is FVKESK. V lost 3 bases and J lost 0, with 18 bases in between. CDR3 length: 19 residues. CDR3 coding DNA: TGTGCCAGCAGCCATAAGGCCGGGAGATACCCCTCTGGGGCCAACGTCCTGACTTTC. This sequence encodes CASSHKAGRYPSGANVLTF.

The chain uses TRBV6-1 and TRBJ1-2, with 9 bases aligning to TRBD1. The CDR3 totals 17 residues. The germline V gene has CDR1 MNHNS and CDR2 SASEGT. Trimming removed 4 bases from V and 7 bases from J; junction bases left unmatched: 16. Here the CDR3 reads CASSGLGDRALAGGYTF. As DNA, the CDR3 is TGTGCCAGCAGTGGTTTAGGGGACAGGGCGTTGGCGGGTGGCTACACCTTC.

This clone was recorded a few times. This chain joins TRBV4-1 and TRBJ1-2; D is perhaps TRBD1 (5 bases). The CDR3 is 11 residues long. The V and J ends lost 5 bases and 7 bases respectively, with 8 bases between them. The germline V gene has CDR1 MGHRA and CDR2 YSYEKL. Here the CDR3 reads CASSGGVGYTF. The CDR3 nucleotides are TGCGCCAGCAGCGGAGGGGTTGGCTACACCTTC.

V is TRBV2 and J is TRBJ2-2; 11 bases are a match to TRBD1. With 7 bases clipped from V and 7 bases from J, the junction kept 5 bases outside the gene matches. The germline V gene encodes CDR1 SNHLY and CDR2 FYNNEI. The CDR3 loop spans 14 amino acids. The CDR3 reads CASTGQGANGELFF. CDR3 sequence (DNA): TGTGCCAGCACCGGACAGGGGGCAAACGGGGAGCTGTTTTTT.

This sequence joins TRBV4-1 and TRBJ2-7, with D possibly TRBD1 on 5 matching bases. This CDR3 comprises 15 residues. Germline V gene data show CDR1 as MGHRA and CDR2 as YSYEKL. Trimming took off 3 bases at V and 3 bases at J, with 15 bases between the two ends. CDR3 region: CASSHGEIGDYEQYF. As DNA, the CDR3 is TGCGCCAGCAGCCATGGGGAAATAGGGGACTACGAGCAGTACTTC.

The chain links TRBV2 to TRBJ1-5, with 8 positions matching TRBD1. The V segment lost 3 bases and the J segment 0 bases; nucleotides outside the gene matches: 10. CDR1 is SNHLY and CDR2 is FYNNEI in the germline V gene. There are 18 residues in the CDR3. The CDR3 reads CASSDTGQALYSNQPQHF. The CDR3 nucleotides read TGTGCCAGCAGTGATACGGGACAGGCACTTTATAGCAATCAGCCCCAGCATTTT.

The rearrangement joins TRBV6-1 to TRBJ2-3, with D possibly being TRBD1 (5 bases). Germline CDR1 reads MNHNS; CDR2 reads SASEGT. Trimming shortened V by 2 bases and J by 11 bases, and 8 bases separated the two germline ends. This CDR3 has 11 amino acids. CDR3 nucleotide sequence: TGTGCCAGCAGTGAAATAGGACAGCAGTATTTT. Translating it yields CASSEIGQQYF.

This chain's CDR3 is CASSLTGDRTTGELFF. The CDR3 bases are TGTGCCAGCTCACTGACAGGGGACCGCACGACCGGGGAGCTGTTTTTT. The chain joins TRBV18 to TRBJ2-2; TRBD1 agrees at 8 bases. CDR3 length: 16 amino acids. The trim removed 4 bases at V and 5 bases at J, leaving 9 bases unmatched. CDR1 is KGHSH and CDR2 is LQKENI in the germline V gene.

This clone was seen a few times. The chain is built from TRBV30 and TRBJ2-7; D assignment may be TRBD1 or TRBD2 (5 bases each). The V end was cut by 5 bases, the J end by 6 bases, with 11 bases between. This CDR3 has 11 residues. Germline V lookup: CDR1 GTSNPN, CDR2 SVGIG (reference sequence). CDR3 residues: CAWGEGSEQYF. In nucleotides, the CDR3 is TGTGCCTGGGGAGAGGGGTCCGAGCAGTACTTC.

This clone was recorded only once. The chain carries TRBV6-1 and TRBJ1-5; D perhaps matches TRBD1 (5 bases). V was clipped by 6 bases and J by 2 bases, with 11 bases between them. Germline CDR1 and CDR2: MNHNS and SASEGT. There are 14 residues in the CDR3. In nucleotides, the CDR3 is TGTGCCAGCAGAGGGGAATATGGCAATCAGCCCCAGCATTTT. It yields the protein CASRGEYGNQPQHF.

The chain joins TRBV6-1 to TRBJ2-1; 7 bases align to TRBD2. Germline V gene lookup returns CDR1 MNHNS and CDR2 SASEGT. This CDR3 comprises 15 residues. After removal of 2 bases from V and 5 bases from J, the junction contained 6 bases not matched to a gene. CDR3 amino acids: CASSERSGNNNEQFF. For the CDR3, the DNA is TGTGCCAGCAGTGAACGGAGCGGGAACAACAATGAGCAGTTCTTC.

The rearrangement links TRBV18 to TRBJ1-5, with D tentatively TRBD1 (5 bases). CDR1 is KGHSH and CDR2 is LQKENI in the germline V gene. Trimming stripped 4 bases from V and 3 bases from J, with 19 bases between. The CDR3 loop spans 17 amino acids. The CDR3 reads CASSHQRQSPINQPQHF. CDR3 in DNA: TGTGCCAGCTCACACCAGCGACAGTCTCCGATCAATCAGCCCCAGCATTTT.

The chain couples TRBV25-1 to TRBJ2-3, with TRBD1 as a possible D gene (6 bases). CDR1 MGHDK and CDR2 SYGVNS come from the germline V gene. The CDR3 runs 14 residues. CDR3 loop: CAPRDTNHTDTQYF. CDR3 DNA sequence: TGTGCTCCCCGGGACACCAACCACACAGATACGCAGTATTTT.

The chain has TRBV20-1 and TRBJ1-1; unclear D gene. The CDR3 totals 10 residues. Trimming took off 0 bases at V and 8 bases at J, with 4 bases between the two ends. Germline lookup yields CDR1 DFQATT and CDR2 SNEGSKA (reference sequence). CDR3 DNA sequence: TGCAGTGCTAGAGACAGGGAAGCTTTCTTT. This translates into CSARDREAFF.

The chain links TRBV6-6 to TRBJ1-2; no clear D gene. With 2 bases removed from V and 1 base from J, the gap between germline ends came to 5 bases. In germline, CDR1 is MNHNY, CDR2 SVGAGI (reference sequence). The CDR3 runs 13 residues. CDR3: CASSYTVNYGYTF. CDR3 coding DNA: TGTGCCAGCAGTTACACGGTTAACTATGGCTACACCTTC.

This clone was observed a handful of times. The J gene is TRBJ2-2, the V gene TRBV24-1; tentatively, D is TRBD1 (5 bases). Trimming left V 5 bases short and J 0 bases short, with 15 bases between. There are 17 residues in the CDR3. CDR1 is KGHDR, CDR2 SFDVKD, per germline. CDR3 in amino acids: CATSAAGRPANTGELFF. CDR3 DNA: TGTGCCACCAGTGCCGCAGGGCGCCCCGCGAACACCGGGGAGCTGTTTTTT.

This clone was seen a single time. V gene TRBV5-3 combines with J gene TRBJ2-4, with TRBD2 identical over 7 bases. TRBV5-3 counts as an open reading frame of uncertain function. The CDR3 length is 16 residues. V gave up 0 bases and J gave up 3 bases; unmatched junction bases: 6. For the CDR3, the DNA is TGTGCCAGAAGCTTGGTTCCAGGGAGGGTCAAAAACATTCAGTACTTC. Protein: CARSLVPGRVKNIQYF.

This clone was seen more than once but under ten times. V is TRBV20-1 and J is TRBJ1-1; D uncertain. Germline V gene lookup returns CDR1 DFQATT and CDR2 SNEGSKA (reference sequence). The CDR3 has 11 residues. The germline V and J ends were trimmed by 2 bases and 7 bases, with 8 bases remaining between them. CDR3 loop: CSARHRGEAFF. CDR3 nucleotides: TGCAGTGCTAGACACCGCGGTGAAGCTTTCTTT.

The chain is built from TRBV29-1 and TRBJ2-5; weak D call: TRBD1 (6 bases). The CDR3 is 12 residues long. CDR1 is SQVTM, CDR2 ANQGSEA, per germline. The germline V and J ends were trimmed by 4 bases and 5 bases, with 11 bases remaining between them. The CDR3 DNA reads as TGCAGCGTTGCCGGAAGGGGGGAGACCCAGTACTTC. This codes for CSVAGRGETQYF.